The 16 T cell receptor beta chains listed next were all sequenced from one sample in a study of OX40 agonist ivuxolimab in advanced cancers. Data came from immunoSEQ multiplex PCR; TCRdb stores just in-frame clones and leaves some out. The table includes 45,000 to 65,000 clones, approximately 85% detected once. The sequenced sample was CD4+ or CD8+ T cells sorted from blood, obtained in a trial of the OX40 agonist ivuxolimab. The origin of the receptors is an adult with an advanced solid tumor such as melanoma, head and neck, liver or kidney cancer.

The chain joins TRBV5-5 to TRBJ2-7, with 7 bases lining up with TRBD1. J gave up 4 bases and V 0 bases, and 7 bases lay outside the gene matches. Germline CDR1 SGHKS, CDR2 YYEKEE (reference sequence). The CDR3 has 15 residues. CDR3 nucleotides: TGTGCCAGCAGCTTGGATGGGGCCAGGGGGTACGAGCAGTACTTC. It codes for CASSLDGARGYEQYF.

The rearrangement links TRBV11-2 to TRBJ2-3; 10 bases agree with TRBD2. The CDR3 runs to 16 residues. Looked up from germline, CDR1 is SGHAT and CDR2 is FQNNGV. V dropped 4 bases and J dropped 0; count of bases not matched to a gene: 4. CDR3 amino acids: CASSYTTSGSTDTQYF. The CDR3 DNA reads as TGTGCCAGCAGCTACACGACTAGCGGGAGCACAGATACGCAGTATTTT.

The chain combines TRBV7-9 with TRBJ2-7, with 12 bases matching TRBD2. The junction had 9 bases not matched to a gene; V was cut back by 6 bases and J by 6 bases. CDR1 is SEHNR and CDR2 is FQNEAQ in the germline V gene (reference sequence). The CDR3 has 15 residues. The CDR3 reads CASSPTSGRSSEQYF. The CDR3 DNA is TGTGCCAGCAGTCCGACTAGCGGGAGAAGTTCCGAGCAGTACTTC.

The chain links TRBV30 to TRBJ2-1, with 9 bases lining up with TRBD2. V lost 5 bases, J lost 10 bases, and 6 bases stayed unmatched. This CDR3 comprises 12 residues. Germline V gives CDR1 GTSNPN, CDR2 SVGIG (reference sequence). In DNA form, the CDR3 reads TGTGCCTGGGAAACCCTAGCGGGAGAGCAGTTCTTC. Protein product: CAWETLAGEQFF.

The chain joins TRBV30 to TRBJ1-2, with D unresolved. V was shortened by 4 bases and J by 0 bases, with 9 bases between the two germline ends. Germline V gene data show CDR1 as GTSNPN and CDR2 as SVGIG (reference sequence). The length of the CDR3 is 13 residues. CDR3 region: CAWIHPTNYGYTF. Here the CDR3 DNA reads TGTGCCTGGATCCACCCAACTAACTATGGCTACACCTTC.

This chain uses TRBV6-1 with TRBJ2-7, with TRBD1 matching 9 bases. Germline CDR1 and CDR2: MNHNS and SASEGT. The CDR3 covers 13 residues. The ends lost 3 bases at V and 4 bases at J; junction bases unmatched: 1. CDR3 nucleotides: TGTGCCAGCAGTGATGGACAGGGGTACGAGCAGTACTTC. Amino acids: CASSDGQGYEQYF.

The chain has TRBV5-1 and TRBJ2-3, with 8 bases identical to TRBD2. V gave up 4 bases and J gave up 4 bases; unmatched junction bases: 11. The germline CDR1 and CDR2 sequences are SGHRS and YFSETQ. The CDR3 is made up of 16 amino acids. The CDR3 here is CASSPGTRGYPDTQYF. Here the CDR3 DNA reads TGCGCCAGCAGCCCCGGGACTAGAGGTTATCCAGATACGCAGTATTTT.

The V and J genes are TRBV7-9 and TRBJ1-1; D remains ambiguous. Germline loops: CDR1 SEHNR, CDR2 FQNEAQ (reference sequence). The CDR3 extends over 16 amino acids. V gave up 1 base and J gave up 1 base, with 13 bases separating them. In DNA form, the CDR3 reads TGTGCCAGCAGCTTAGGGGAGGGAGGCCCGAACACTGAAGCTTTCTTT. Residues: CASSLGEGGPNTEAFF.

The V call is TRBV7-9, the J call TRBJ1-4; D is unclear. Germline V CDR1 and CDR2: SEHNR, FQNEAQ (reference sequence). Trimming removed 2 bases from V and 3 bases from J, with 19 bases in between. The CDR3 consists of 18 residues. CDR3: CASSLLAKPLLPNEKLFF. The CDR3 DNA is TGTGCCAGCAGCTTATTGGCCAAGCCCCTTCTGCCTAATGAAAAACTGTTTTTT.

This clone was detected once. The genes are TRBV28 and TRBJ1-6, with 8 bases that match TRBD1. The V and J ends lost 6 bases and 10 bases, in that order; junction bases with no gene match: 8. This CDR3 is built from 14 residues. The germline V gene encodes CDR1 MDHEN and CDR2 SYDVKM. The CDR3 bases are TGTGCCAGCAGGGATCCAGGGGGCTGGTCACCCCTCCACTTT. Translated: CASRDPGGWSPLHF.

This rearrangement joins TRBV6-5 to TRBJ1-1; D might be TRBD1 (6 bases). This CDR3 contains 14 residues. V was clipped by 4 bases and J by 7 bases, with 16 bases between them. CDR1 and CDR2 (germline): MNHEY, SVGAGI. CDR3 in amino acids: CASSSPGGPNEAFF. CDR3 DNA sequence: TGTGCCAGCAGTTCGCCGGGGGGCCCCAATGAAGCTTTCTTT.

CDR3 in DNA: TGCGCCAGCAGCTTGGCCCCCCTTCGAGGGGGAGGAGTGGATGAGCAGTTCTTC. Its protein is CASSLAPLRGGGVDEQFF. V is TRBV5-1 and J is TRBJ2-1; D is tentatively TRBD1 or TRBD2 (6 bases each). Germline loops: CDR1 SGHRS, CDR2 YFSETQ. The V gene lost 0 bases and the J gene lost 8 bases, with 24 bases spanning the gap. CDR3 size: 18 residues.

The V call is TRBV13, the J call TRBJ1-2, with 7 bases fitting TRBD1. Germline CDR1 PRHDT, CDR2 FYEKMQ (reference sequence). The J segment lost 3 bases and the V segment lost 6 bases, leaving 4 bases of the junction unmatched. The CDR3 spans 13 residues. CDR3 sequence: CASRPRGDYGYTF. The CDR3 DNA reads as TGTGCCAGCAGGCCCAGGGGGGACTATGGCTACACCTTC.

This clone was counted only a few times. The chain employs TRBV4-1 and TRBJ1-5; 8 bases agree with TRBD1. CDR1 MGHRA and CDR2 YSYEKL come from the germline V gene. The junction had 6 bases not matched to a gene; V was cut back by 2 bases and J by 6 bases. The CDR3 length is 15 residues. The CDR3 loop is CASSQPGQGAQPQHF. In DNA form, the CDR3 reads TGCGCCAGCAGCCAACCAGGACAGGGAGCTCAGCCCCAGCATTTT.

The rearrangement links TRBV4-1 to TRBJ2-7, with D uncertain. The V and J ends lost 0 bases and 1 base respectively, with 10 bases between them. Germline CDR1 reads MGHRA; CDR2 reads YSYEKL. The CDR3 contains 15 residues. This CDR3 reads CASSQDEMGSYEQYV. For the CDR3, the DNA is TGCGCCAGCAGCCAAGACGAGATGGGTTCCTACGAGCAGTACGTC.

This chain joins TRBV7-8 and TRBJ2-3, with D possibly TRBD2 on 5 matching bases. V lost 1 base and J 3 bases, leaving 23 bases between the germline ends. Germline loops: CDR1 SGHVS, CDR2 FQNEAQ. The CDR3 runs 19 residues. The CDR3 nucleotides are TGTGCCAGCAGCTTAGTGCTCTACGTAAGGAGCGGTAATACAGATACGCAGTATTTT. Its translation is CASSLVLYVRSGNTDTQYF.